The clone carrying this T cell receptor beta chain was seen many times. Naive CD8 sequencing libraries were generated from approximately 20,000 to 980,000 sorted cells, with 10%, 30% or 50% RNA as input. TCRdb ran MiXCR on the PCR reads and lists one entry per CDR3 protein. Found here are about 640,000 distinct CDR3 sequences, roughly 21% of them singletons; the top ten hold roughly 0.9%. This entry comes from a study of molecular identifiers for immune sequencing clone quantification. Sequences were obtained from naive CD8+ T cells from blood, with Jurkat cell RNA spiked in. The sample's subset: FACS-sorted CD8+CD4-CCR7+CD45RA+ naive T cells. This TCR came from a human donor in good health. Some libraries in this study had Jurkat cell RNA spiked in.

The CDR3 region has the DNA TGTGCCAGCAGTGAAGGGCTGGTTAACGAGCAGTACTTC. This translates into CASSEGLVNEQYF. V and J are TRBV25-1 and TRBJ2-7; no clear D. Germline V gives CDR1 MGHDK, CDR2 SYGVNS. V lost 2 bases, J lost 5 bases, and 10 bases lay in between. This CDR3 region has 13 residues.